This T cell receptor beta chain was obtained from a study of control samples from healthy donors and cancer patients. The V and J ends lost 3 bases and 1 base respectively, with 14 bases between them. The CDR3 has 15 amino acids. Germline V gene data show CDR1 as SGHKS and CDR2 as YYEKEE (reference sequence). Clones were sequenced by immunoSEQ multiplex PCR, and TCRdb holds only the in-frame ones, with some missing. The table includes 150,000 to 200,000 clones, about 92% detected once. This clonotype was sampled from a man aged 25-40 years in good health. The chain couples TRBV5-5 to TRBJ2-7, with D perhaps TRBD1 or TRBD2 (5 bases each). The sequenced material came from blood. The CDR3 bases are TGTGCCAGCAGCTGGGGCGGGCTGGGGTCCTACGAGCAGTACTTC. This encodes CASSWGGLGSYEQYF. The full variable domain, its missing parts supplied by reference TRBV5-5 and TRBJ2-7, is DAGVTQSPTHLIKTRGQQVTLRCSPISGHKSVSWYQQVLGQGPQFIFQYYEKEERGRGNFPDRFSARQFPNYSSELNVNALLLGDSALYLCASSWGGLGSYEQYFGPGTRLTVT.